These 30 T cell receptor beta chains were sequenced from one sample in a study of blood T cell repertoires in COVID-19. TCRdb's copy holds only in-frame clones and misses some; the assay was immunoSEQ multiplex PCR. The data contain 150,000 to 200,000 clones, roughly nine tenths of them seen just once; the ten biggest clones take up more than 3%. Source material: peripheral blood. The receptors originated from a man aged 65 to 79 with acute or convalescent COVID-19.

V gene TRBV6-5 combines with J gene TRBJ2-5; weak D call: TRBD1 (6 bases). From germline, CDR1 is MNHEY and CDR2 SVGAGI. Deletions cut 7 bases from V and 5 bases from J, with 17 bases between. CDR3 length: 14 residues. The CDR3 nucleotides are TGTGCCAGCACCTGGGACACCTCAGGGGAGACCCAGTACTTC. Its translation: CASTWDTSGETQYF.

This chain uses TRBV4-2 with TRBJ2-7, with D possibly matching TRBD2 (6 bases). The V gene lost 0 bases and the J gene lost 0 bases, with 12 bases spanning the gap. The CDR3 has 16 amino acids. From germline, CDR1 is LGHNA and CDR2 YNFKEQ. In DNA form, the CDR3 reads TGTGCCAGCAGCCAAGAGGCCCTAGCGTACTCCTACGAGCAGTACTTC. Its protein product is CASSQEALAYSYEQYF.

This rearrangement joins TRBV5-5 to TRBJ1-2; a weak D match, TRBD1 (6 bases). Between the trimmed V and J ends, which lost 6 bases and 0 bases, there was a span of 18 bases. This CDR3 region has 16 residues. The V gene's germline CDR1 is SGHKS and CDR2 YYEKEE (reference sequence). The CDR3 DNA reads as TGTGCCAGCATCCGGGACGGGACACGGACTAACTATGGCTACACCTTC. Translating gives CASIRDGTRTNYGYTF.

The chain employs TRBV27 and TRBJ2-6; 9 nucleotides agree with TRBD1. Trimming took 2 bases from V and 2 from J; bases not matched to a gene: 7. Germline values: CDR1 MNHEY, CDR2 SMNVEV (reference sequence). The length of the CDR3 is 18 residues. CDR3 DNA sequence: TGTGCCAGCAGTTTAGCGGGACAGGGTATTACTGGGGCCAACGTCCTGACTTTC. Amino acid sequence: CASSLAGQGITGANVLTF.

The rearrangement joins TRBV28 to TRBJ2-1, with 10 nucleotides matching TRBD2. V lost 5 bases to trimming and J lost 7 bases; unmatched junction nucleotides: 5. The CDR3 sequence is 14 residues long. Germline assignment: CDR1 MDHEN and CDR2 SYDVKM. CDR3 coding DNA: TGTGCCAGCAGTCCTAGCGGGAGTACTAATGAGCAGTTCTTC. It codes for CASSPSGSTNEQFF.

This clone came up once. The gene calls are TRBV3-1 (or the pseudogene TRBV3-2) and TRBJ1-4; no clear D gene. Germline values: CDR1 LGHDT, CDR2 YNNKEL (reference sequence). This CDR3 comprises 15 residues. The germline V and J ends were trimmed by 5 bases and 5 bases, with 15 bases remaining between them. This CDR3 reads CASSSRRSRNEKLFF. The CDR3 region has the DNA TGTGCCAGCAGCTCACGGAGGTCTCGCAATGAAAAACTGTTTTTT.

The rearrangement links TRBV5-1 to TRBJ2-7; maybe TRBD2 (6 bases). Germline V CDR1 and CDR2: SGHRS, YFSETQ. This CDR3 is 14 amino acids long. Trimming took off 4 bases at V and 3 bases at J, with 14 bases between the two ends. CDR3: CASSRRDGNYEQYF. The CDR3 nucleotides are TGCGCCAGCAGCCGGAGGGACGGGAACTACGAGCAGTACTTC.

The V and J genes are TRBV7-9 and TRBJ2-7; 9 bases fit TRBD1. CDR1 and CDR2 (germline): SEHNR, FQNEAQ (reference sequence). This CDR3 is built from 13 residues. With V trimmed by 6 bases and J by 2 bases, 2 bases remained unmatched. CDR3 protein: CASRRQGAYEQYF. In nucleotides, the CDR3 is TGTGCCAGCAGGCGACAGGGGGCCTACGAGCAGTACTTC. Together with reference TRBV7-9 and TRBJ2-7, the CDR3 gives the full variable domain: DTGVSQNPRHKITKRGQNVTFRCDPISEHNRLYWYRQTLGQGPEFLTYFQNEAQLEKSRLLSDRFSAERPKGSFSTLEIQRTEQGDSAMYLCASRRQGAYEQYFGPGTRLTVT.

The chain links TRBV28 to TRBJ2-2, with TRBD2 matching 7 bases. CDR3 length: 15 residues. V was pared by 3 bases and J by 6 bases, with 7 bases of the junction left unmatched. The germline CDR1 and CDR2 sequences are MDHEN and SYDVKM. The CDR3 here is CASSLQLGGAGELFF. Here the CDR3 DNA reads TGTGCCAGCAGTTTGCAACTGGGGGGGGCCGGGGAGCTGTTTTTT.

The chain links TRBV9 to TRBJ2-3; no clear D gene. V was shortened by 3 bases and J by 3 bases, with 11 bases between the two germline ends. Germline loops: CDR1 SGDLS, CDR2 YYNGEE. The length of the CDR3 is 14 residues. CDR3 DNA: TGTGCCAGCAGCGCCCAACAGTTGACAGATACGCAGTATTTT. It yields the protein CASSAQQLTDTQYF.

The chain joins TRBV28 to TRBJ1-1; no reliable D call. CDR3 size: 12 residues. Trimming took 7 bases from V and 3 from J, leaving 9 bases between them. CDR1 is MDHEN and CDR2 is SYDVKM in the germline V gene. CDR3 sequence reads: CASKERDTEAFF. CDR3 nucleotides: TGTGCCAGCAAAGAACGGGACACTGAAGCTTTCTTT.

The chain recombines TRBV27 with TRBJ1-2; weak D call: TRBD1 (6 bases). V was shortened by 1 base and J by 6 bases, with 15 bases between the two germline ends. Germline V gene sequence: CDR1 MNHEY, CDR2 SMNVEV (reference sequence). The length of the CDR3 is 15 residues. The CDR3 DNA follows: TGTGCCAGCAGTTTATACCCCCTAGGGGGAGATGGCTACACCTTC. Protein sequence: CASSLYPLGGDGYTF.

The chain recombines TRBV18 with TRBJ2-1; D might be TRBD2 (6 bases). Trimming removed 5 bases at V and 0 bases at J, with 14 bases between. Looked up from germline, CDR1 is KGHSH and CDR2 is LQKENI. The CDR3 extends over 16 amino acids. The CDR3 DNA reads TGTGCCAGCTCATCAATATCCGGGGGCTCCTACAATGAGCAGTTCTTC. Protein sequence: CASSSISGGSYNEQFF.

The genes are TRBV9 and TRBJ1-1; maybe TRBD1 (6 bases). Germline CDR1 is SGDLS and CDR2 is YYNGEE. CDR3 size: 14 residues. Trimming took off 4 bases at V and 0 bases at J, with 10 bases between the two ends. The CDR3 loop is CASSSTGVNTEAFF. The CDR3 DNA is TGTGCCAGCAGCTCGACAGGAGTGAACACTGAAGCTTTCTTT.

A remark on this clone: One junction end does not reproduce the germline sequence, and a read error may be involved. CDR3 DNA: TGTGCCAGTGGTATGCAGGGGGCGTACAATGAGCAGTTCTTC. It encodes CASGMQGAYNEQFF. The V gene is TRBV19, the J gene TRBJ2-1; 8 bases agree with TRBD1. CDR1 is LNHDA, CDR2 SQIVND, per germline (reference sequence). CDR3 length: 14 amino acids.

This chain joins TRBV5-1 and TRBJ2-5; 13 nucleotides line up with TRBD2. With V trimmed by 3 bases and J by 3 bases, 5 bases remained unmatched. CDR3 length: 16 amino acids. Germline lookup yields CDR1 SGHRS and CDR2 YFSETQ. CDR3 residues: CASSSVGLAGEETQYF. In DNA form, the CDR3 reads TGCGCCAGCAGCTCGGTTGGACTAGCGGGAGAAGAGACCCAGTACTTC.

The chain is built from TRBV9 and TRBJ2-5, with 9 nucleotides matching TRBD1. CDR1 is SGDLS, CDR2 YYNGEE, per germline. The CDR3 sequence is 15 residues long. Trimming removed 0 bases from V and 1 base from J; junction bases left unmatched: 1. CDR3: CASSVGTGAQETQYF. As DNA, the CDR3 is TGTGCCAGCAGCGTAGGGACAGGGGCCCAAGAGACCCAGTACTTC. The entire variable domain, with the rest obtained from reference TRBV9 and TRBJ2-5, is as follows: DSGVTQTPKHLITATGQRVTLRCSPRSGDLSVYWYQQSLDQGLQFLIQYYNGEERAKGNILERFSAQQFPDLHSELNLSSLELGDSALYFCASSVGTGAQETQYFGPGTRLLVL.

The chain uses TRBV6-4 and TRBJ2-6; 9 bases are shared with TRBD1. With 4 bases clipped from V and 1 base from J, the junction kept 5 bases outside the gene matches. Germline loops: CDR1 MRHNA, CDR2 SNTAGT. The CDR3 has 17 amino acids. The CDR3 spells CASSVSGQGSGANVLTF. CDR3 sequence (DNA): TGTGCCAGCAGTGTCTCGGGACAGGGATCTGGGGCCAACGTCCTGACTTTC.

This chain connects TRBV7-9 to TRBJ1-5, with 10 bases lining up with TRBD1. Trimming cost V 5 bases and J 7 bases; bases outside gene matches: 11. The CDR3 is made up of 16 amino acids. Germline V gene sequence: CDR1 SEHNR, CDR2 FQNEAQ (reference sequence). The DNA of the CDR3 is TGTGCCAGCAGCCCCGGGACAGGGGAGGGAGTACAGCCCCAGCATTTT. This sequence encodes CASSPGTGEGVQPQHF. The entire variable domain, with the rest obtained from reference TRBV7-9 and TRBJ1-5, is as follows: DTGVSQNPRHKITKRGQNVTFRCDPISEHNRLYWYRQTLGQGPEFLTYFQNEAQLEKSRLLSDRFSAERPKGSFSTLEIQRTEQGDSAMYLCASSPGTGEGVQPQHFGDGTRLSIL.

The chain employs TRBV28 and TRBJ2-7; D is perhaps TRBD2 (6 bases). The CDR3 sequence is 12 residues long. Germline CDR1 reads MDHEN; CDR2 reads SYDVKM. Trimming removed 10 bases from V and 4 bases from J, with 14 bases in between. The CDR3, as DNA: TGTGCCACCGCCTCGGAGGGGTACGAGCAGTACTTC. Its translation: CATASEGYEQYF.

This chain uses TRBV18 with TRBJ1-1; the D gene is possibly TRBD1 (5 bases). V lost 3 bases and J lost 1, with 15 bases in between. The CDR3 covers 16 residues. The germline CDR1 and CDR2 sequences are KGHSH and LQKENI. The CDR3 sequence is CASSPLPGMGNTEAFF. Written as DNA, the CDR3 is TGTGCCAGCTCACCTCTGCCAGGGATGGGGAACACTGAAGCTTTCTTT.

This rearrangement joins TRBV2 to TRBJ1-2; the match to TRBD1 covers 7 bases. The CDR3 totals 13 residues. V shed 5 bases and J 3 bases; nucleotides not matched to a gene: 3. Looked up from germline, CDR1 is SNHLY and CDR2 is FYNNEI. The CDR3 spells CASSRDSYYGYTF. Here the CDR3 DNA reads TGTGCCAGCAGTCGGGACAGCTACTATGGCTACACCTTC.

The table lists this clone with many counts. The V call is TRBV11-1, the J call TRBJ1-3; D is uncertain. Trimming stripped 5 bases from V and 2 bases from J, with 7 bases between. Looked up from germline, CDR1 is SGHAT and CDR2 is FQDESV (reference sequence). The CDR3 spans 13 residues. CDR3 sequence: CASSQRAGNTIYF. CDR3 bases: TGTGCCAGCAGCCAGAGGGCTGGAAACACCATATATTTT.

The chain is built from TRBV11-2 and TRBJ2-5; 12 nucleotides align to TRBD2. V shed 5 bases and J 4 bases; nucleotides not matched to a gene: 5. The germline V gene has CDR1 SGHAT and CDR2 FQNNGV. The CDR3 runs 15 residues. In DNA, the CDR3 is TGTGCCAGCAGCCCTGGACTAGCGGGGACAGAGACCCAGTACTTC. Translated: CASSPGLAGTETQYF.

The rearrangement joins TRBV7-9 to TRBJ1-5; D is uncertain. Germline CDR1 SEHNR, CDR2 FQNEAQ (reference sequence). The germline V and J ends were trimmed by 5 bases and 5 bases, with 10 bases remaining between them. CDR3 size: 13 residues. The CDR3 DNA is TGTGCCAGCAGCCTTCGGCAGGATCAGCCCCAGCATTTT. Translating gives CASSLRQDQPQHF.

The chain has TRBV24-1 and TRBJ2-7, with TRBD2 identical over 8 bases. CDR1 and CDR2 from the germline V gene are KGHDR and SFDVKD. Germline trimming cut 0 bases from V and 5 bases from J; bases unmatched to any gene: 11. The CDR3 consists of 17 residues. CDR3 protein: CATSDLQSDGRADEQYF. The CDR3 DNA reads as TGTGCCACCAGTGATTTGCAGTCTGACGGGAGGGCCGACGAGCAGTACTTC.

V and J are TRBV29-1 and TRBJ2-3, with unresolved D. V lost 6 bases to trimming and J lost 0 bases, with 16 bases between them. CDR1 and CDR2 (germline): SQVTM, ANQGSEA. CDR3 size: 15 residues. CDR3 sequence (DNA): TGCAGCGTCGTCATCACACTATCTAGCACAGATACGCAGTATTTT. Its protein product is CSVVITLSSTDTQYF.

The chain employs TRBV6-6 and TRBJ1-1; maybe TRBD1 (6 bases). The CDR3 extends over 12 amino acids. The V gene's germline CDR1 is MNHNY and CDR2 SVGAGI (reference sequence). Between the trimmed V and J ends, which lost 8 bases and 12 bases, there was a span of 19 bases. The CDR3 DNA follows: TGTGCCAGCGGAAGACAGGATCTGATTACTTTCTTT. Amino acid sequence: CASGRQDLITFF.

The gene calls are TRBV5-1 and TRBJ2-7, with 7 bases identical to TRBD1. V dropped 0 bases and J dropped 2; count of bases not matched to a gene: 5. Germline lookup yields CDR1 SGHRS and CDR2 YFSETQ. This CDR3 has 15 amino acids. The CDR3 DNA follows: TGCGCCAGCAGCTTGGGCCAGGGGGTCCCCTACGAGCAGTACTTC. Residues: CASSLGQGVPYEQYF.

This clone was seen a handful of times. The chain combines TRBV5-8 with TRBJ2-2; D is unclear. V was pared by 6 bases and J by 6 bases, with 9 bases between. CDR3 length: 12 residues. Germline V gives CDR1 SGHTS, CDR2 YDEGEE. The CDR3 bases are TGTGCCAGCAATCGGGTTTCCGGGGAGCTGTTTTTT. As protein: CASNRVSGELFF.